This T cell receptor (beta chain) stems from a study of cytomegalovirus exposure and HLA in healthy donors. The PCR used 60 Vbeta and 13 Jbeta primers. Here immunoSEQ multiplex PCR was the method, and the copy in TCRdb shows in-frame clones only, minus some. The table shows about 160,000 clones, with 81% occurring only once. Healthy bone marrow donors made up the cohort. The CDR3 loop spans 15 amino acids. Germline lookup yields CDR1 SGHTA and CDR2 FQGNSA. Trimming at V came to 7 bases and at J to 2 bases, leaving 8 bases not matched to a gene. Worth noting for this clone: Antigen: not known.

General observations from the study: A missense variant in DCLRE1C was later tied to TCR beta V- and J-gene trimming. Later analysis found that TCR beta chains associated with HLA were more clonally expanded than other, equally common chains. Accurate predictions that matched the HLA-A and HLA-B alleles of most subjects were reportedly made from TCR beta sequences.

The chain has TRBV7-2 and TRBJ2-5, with TRBD2 identical over 9 bases. This sequence was found in a middle-aged man in good health and CMV-seropositive. The sequenced sample was PBMCs. The CDR3 sequence is CASKMRTSEQETQYF. The CDR3 DNA follows: TGTGCCAGCAAAATGAGGACTAGCGAACAAGAGACCCAGTACTTC.